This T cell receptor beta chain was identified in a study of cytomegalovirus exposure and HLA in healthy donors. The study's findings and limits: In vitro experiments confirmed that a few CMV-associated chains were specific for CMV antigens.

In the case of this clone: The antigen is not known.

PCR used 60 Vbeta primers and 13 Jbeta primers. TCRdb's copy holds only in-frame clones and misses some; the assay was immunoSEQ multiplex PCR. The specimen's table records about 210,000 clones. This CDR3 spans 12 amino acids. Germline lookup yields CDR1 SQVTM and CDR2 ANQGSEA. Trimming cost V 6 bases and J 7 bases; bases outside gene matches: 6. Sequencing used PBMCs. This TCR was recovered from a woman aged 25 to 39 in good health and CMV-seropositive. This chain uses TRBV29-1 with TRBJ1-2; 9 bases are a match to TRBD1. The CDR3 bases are TGCAGCGTGGGCCGGGACAGGGCTGGCTACACCTTC. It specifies CSVGRDRAGYTF.